Below, 23 T cell receptor beta chains from the same sample are listed, as sequenced in a study of blood T cell repertoires in COVID-19. The data were produced by immunoSEQ multiplex PCR, yet TCRdb's version contains in-frame clones alone and is incomplete. Seen here are around 78,000 clones, 65% to 90% observed once, and the top ten hold roughly a tenth. Sequenced: peripheral blood. The receptors shown here come from a man between 65 and 85 years old with active or convalescent COVID-19.

The chain carries TRBV24-1 and TRBJ2-1, with TRBD1 identical over 9 bases. Looked up from germline, CDR1 is KGHDR and CDR2 is SFDVKD. V was pared by 9 bases and J by 8 bases, with 7 bases of the junction left unmatched. The CDR3 loop spans 13 amino acids. CDR3 nucleotides: TGTGCCACCGCTAGGACAGGGGAACATGAGCAGTTCTTC. Residues: CATARTGEHEQFF.

This clone was counted only a few times. The genes are TRBV30 and TRBJ1-3; tentatively, D is TRBD1 (5 bases). Per germline, CDR1 GTSNPN and CDR2 SVGIG (reference sequence). The CDR3 is made up of 14 amino acids. With 5 bases removed from V and 4 bases from J, the gap between germline ends came to 15 bases. The CDR3, as DNA: TGTGCCTGGGGGGCCCCATGGCCCGGAAACACCATATATTTT. Its translation: CAWGAPWPGNTIYF.

The rearrangement links TRBV7-9 to TRBJ2-2, with D maybe TRBD2 (6 bases). The V end lost 3 bases, the J end lost 6 bases, and 11 bases lay between the germline ends. This CDR3 has 14 amino acids. CDR1 is SEHNR and CDR2 is FQNEAQ in the germline V gene (reference sequence). The CDR3 DNA reads TGTGCCAGCAGCTTCGGAGGGGTGTCCGGGGAGCTGTTTTTT. Protein: CASSFGGVSGELFF.

The chain links TRBV5-1 to TRBJ2-1; TRBD2 is a possible D gene (6 bases). Per the germline V gene, CDR1 is SGHRS and CDR2 is YFSETQ. The V and J ends lost 0 bases and 3 bases respectively, with 13 bases between them. This CDR3 has 16 amino acids. The CDR3 nucleotides read TGCGCCAGCAGCTTGGGAGGTGGGACTGTCTACAATGAGCAGTTCTTC. Its protein product is CASSLGGGTVYNEQFF.

This clone was detected only once. This rearrangement joins TRBV19 to TRBJ2-5, with D perhaps TRBD2 (6 bases). This CDR3 has 14 amino acids. Germline V CDR1 and CDR2: LNHDA, SQIVND (reference sequence). Trimming shortened V by 3 bases and J by 2 bases, and 10 bases separated the two germline ends. The CDR3 loop reads CASSMNSGQETQYF. The DNA for the CDR3 is TGTGCCAGTAGTATGAATAGCGGACAAGAGACCCAGTACTTC.

This sequence joins TRBV2 and TRBJ1-3; no reliable D call. The CDR3 is 14 amino acids. V lost 6 bases to trimming and J lost 0 bases, with 9 bases between them. Germline CDR1 and CDR2: SNHLY and FYNNEI. CDR3 DNA sequence: TGTGCCAGCAGAGAGGATATCTCTGGAAACACCATATATTTT. Amino acids: CASREDISGNTIYF.

The chain links TRBV21-1 to TRBJ2-7; TRBD1 was called by the table and not checked on the DNA. TRBV21-1 is termed a pseudogene. This CDR3 has 19 residues. The chain's CDR3 is CASSNTENAPWDRTYEQYF. The CDR3 DNA is TGTGCCAGCAGCAACACGGAAAACGCCCCGTGGGACAGGACCTACGAGCAGTACTTC.

This rearrangement joins TRBV7-2 to TRBJ2-5; D may be TRBD2 (5 bases). The CDR3 totals 14 residues. The V end was cut by 2 bases, the J end by 0 bases, with 7 bases between. The germline gives CDR1 SGHTA, CDR2 FQGNSA. The CDR3 region is CASSLQRNQETQYF. CDR3 nucleotides: TGTGCCAGCAGCTTACAGCGGAACCAAGAGACCCAGTACTTC.

The V and J genes are TRBV28 and TRBJ2-6, with D possibly matching TRBD2 (6 bases). Germline V gene sequence: CDR1 MDHEN, CDR2 SYDVKM. The CDR3 runs 17 residues. Trimming took 7 bases from V and 2 from J, leaving 18 bases between them. As DNA, the CDR3 is TGTGCCAGCAACCCAAGGCAGGGACTGGCTGGGGCCAACGTCCTGACTTTC. Amino acids: CASNPRQGLAGANVLTF. The complete variable domain, with remaining parts taken from reference TRBV28 and TRBJ2-6, reads DVKVTQSSRYLVKRTGEKVFLECVQDMDHENMFWYRQDPGLGLRLIYFSYDVKMKEKGDIPEGYSVSREKKERFSLILESASTNQTSMYLCASNPRQGLAGANVLTFGAGSRLTVL.

The rearrangement uses TRBV30 and TRBJ1-5; the D is unclear. The V gene's germline CDR1 is GTSNPN and CDR2 SVGIG (reference sequence). The CDR3 covers 13 residues. V lost 0 bases and J lost 6, with 9 bases in between. DNA of the CDR3: TGTGCCTGGAGTGTACGGGTAGGTCAGCCCCAGCATTTT. Translation: CAWSVRVGQPQHF.

This clone was detected only once. The CDR3: CAINPSPTVREQYF. Written as DNA, the CDR3 is TGTGCCATCAATCCGTCCCCGACAGTGCGCGAGCAGTACTTC. The gene calls are TRBV10-3 and TRBJ2-7; a weak D match, TRBD1 (5 bases). V lost 7 bases to trimming and J lost 6 bases, with 19 bases between them. CDR1 is ENHRY and CDR2 is SYGVKD in the germline V gene. The length of the CDR3 is 14 residues.

The J gene is TRBJ2-1, the V gene TRBV4-3; D may be TRBD1 (6 bases). Germline values: CDR1 LGHNA, CDR2 YSLEER. Trimming stripped 4 bases from V and 0 bases from J, with 13 bases between. This CDR3 has 16 amino acids. The CDR3 reads CASSLGTGHSYNEQFF. The CDR3 DNA reads TGCGCCAGCAGCCTCGGAACAGGGCACTCCTACAATGAGCAGTTCTTC.

The rearrangement uses TRBV20-1 and TRBJ1-2; no firm D call. Between the trimmed V and J ends, which lost 3 bases and 7 bases, there was a span of 9 bases. The V gene's germline CDR1 is DFQATT and CDR2 SNEGSKA (reference sequence). The CDR3 is made up of 11 amino acids. CDR3 nucleotide sequence: TGCAGTGCTAGCCGAGGCGGTGGCTACACCTTC. Translated: CSASRGGGYTF.

This chain links TRBV27 with TRBJ2-1; no clear D. Trimming stripped 4 bases from V and 3 bases from J, with 13 bases between. There are 15 residues in the CDR3. The germline gives CDR1 MNHEY, CDR2 SMNVEV (reference sequence). The CDR3 here is CASSSPALLYNEQFF. In DNA form, the CDR3 reads TGTGCCAGCAGTTCCCCCGCGCTACTCTACAATGAGCAGTTCTTC.

The J gene is TRBJ1-1, the V gene TRBV2; D is undetermined. Germline V gene lookup returns CDR1 SNHLY and CDR2 FYNNEI. The germline V and J ends were trimmed by 0 bases and 5 bases, with 4 bases remaining between them. CDR3 length equals 12 residues. Here the CDR3 DNA reads TGTGCCAGCAGTGAAGCTTTAACTGAAGCTTTCTTT. Residues: CASSEALTEAFF.

The chain recombines TRBV19 with TRBJ2-3, with D perhaps matching TRBD1 (7 bases). Trimming shortened V by 5 bases and J by 4 bases, and 13 bases separated the two germline ends. The CDR3 length is 14 residues. Germline V gene data show CDR1 as LNHDA and CDR2 as SQIVND (reference sequence). CDR3 in DNA: TGTGCCAGTAGTCCCACAGGGGAGGCAGATACGCAGTATTTT. This encodes CASSPTGEADTQYF.

The V call is TRBV29-1, the J call TRBJ1-2, with D possibly matching TRBD1 (6 bases). CDR3 length equals 12 residues. CDR1 and CDR2 (germline): SQVTM, ANQGSEA. Trimming cost V 6 bases and J 1 base, with 9 bases left between them. For the CDR3, the DNA is TGCAGCGTGGAGGACAGTAACTATGGCTACACCTTC. It codes for CSVEDSNYGYTF.

The genes are TRBV7-3 and TRBJ1-6; the match to TRBD1 covers 7 bases. CDR1 is SGHTA, CDR2 FQGTGA, per germline. This CDR3 contains 16 residues. Unmatched junction bases numbered 7, after V lost 1 base and J lost 7 bases. CDR3 nucleotide sequence: TGTGCCAGCAGCTTAAATGGAGGGGGCAGAAATTCACCCCTCCACTTT. Translation: CASSLNGGGRNSPLHF.

Regarding this clone: Its ends do not fully match the called genes, so a read error is possible. The chain combines TRBV7-7 with TRBJ1-1; D remains ambiguous. This CDR3 is 13 amino acids long. Per the germline V gene, CDR1 is SSHAT and CDR2 is FNYEAQ (reference sequence). Here the CDR3 DNA reads TGTGCTAGCAGCCCCCGTTCCGGGGCTGAAGCTTTCTTT. As protein: CASSPRSGAEAFF.

The CDR3 loop reads CASSETGNRGYGYTF. CDR3 DNA: TGTGCCAGCAGTGAAACCGGAAACCGGGGCTATGGCTACACCTTC. The chain employs TRBV6-1 and TRBJ1-2; D not certain. V was cut by 2 bases and J by 4 bases, with 14 bases left in between. Per germline, CDR1 MNHNS and CDR2 SASEGT. The CDR3 spans 15 residues.

The genes are TRBV3-1 (or the pseudogene TRBV3-2) and TRBJ1-4, with 8 bases aligning to TRBD1. This CDR3 has 15 residues. The junction had 9 bases not matched to a gene; V was cut back by 6 bases and J by 6 bases. From germline, CDR1 is LGHDT and CDR2 YNNKEL (reference sequence). CDR3 in amino acids: CASSQTGGWHEKLFF. The CDR3 coding sequence is TGTGCCAGCAGTCAAACAGGGGGATGGCATGAAAAACTGTTTTTT.

This sequence joins TRBV30 and TRBJ1-4, with unresolved D. The CDR3 extends over 13 amino acids. V was shortened by 2 bases and J by 8 bases, with 12 bases between the two germline ends. The germline CDR1 and CDR2 sequences are GTSNPN and SVGIG (reference sequence). The chain's CDR3 is CAWSNEVGEKLFF. CDR3 coding DNA: TGTGCCTGGAGTAATGAGGTCGGCGAAAAACTGTTTTTT.

This rearrangement joins TRBV6-5 to TRBJ1-1; possibly TRBD1 for D (5 bases). V lost 7 bases, J lost 0 bases, and 12 bases lay in between. The CDR3 spans 14 residues. CDR1 MNHEY and CDR2 SVGAGI come from the germline V gene. CDR3 loop: CASTRGSLNTEAFF. CDR3 coding DNA: TGTGCCAGCACGCGGGGCTCCCTGAACACTGAAGCTTTCTTT.